These 21 T cell receptor beta chains came from one sample sequenced in a study of T cells in Graves' hyperthyroidism and ophthalmopathy (dated by TCRdb to about 2019). Library preparation was by multiplex PCR. Sequenced using an Illumina HiSeq 2000. The TCR beta CDR3 regions were amplified from RNA transcripts. The first round of RT-PCR for the TCR CDR3 was performed with the HTBI primer set and the Qiagen OneStep RT-PCR kit. The public reads were quality trimmed at Q25 with fastp and then assembled into clones with MiXCR by TCRdb, keeping productive beta chains. Each record represents a unique CDR3 protein, reported with the most common genes and DNA among its rows. The sample contains more than 300,000 distinct CDR3 sequences, about 18% of them found a single time. Together, the top ten hold 40% of the sample. Sequenced: blood. The source of these receptors is a man between 18 and 29 years old with Graves' ophthalmopathy.

The chain employs TRBV10-2 and TRBJ2-1, with 12 bases fitting TRBD2. V trimming: 5 bases; J trimming: 7 bases; junction bases outside the gene matches: 3. From germline, CDR1 is WSHSY and CDR2 SAAADI. The length of the CDR3 is 14 residues. CDR3 sequence: CASSKLAGGNEQFF. The CDR3 DNA follows: TGCGCCAGCAGTAAACTAGCGGGGGGTAATGAGCAGTTCTTC.

The table lists this clonotype with a few counts. The chain employs TRBV18 and TRBJ1-2, with a possible D match to TRBD1 (5 bases). V was shortened by 0 bases and J by 2 bases, with 7 bases between the two germline ends. Germline V CDR1 and CDR2: KGHSH, LQKENI. The length of the CDR3 is 14 residues. CDR3 region: CASSPPEGNYGYTF. The CDR3 coding sequence is TGTGCCAGCTCACCACCGGAGGGGAACTATGGCTACACCTTC.

This clonotype was detected many times. The rearrangement uses TRBV13 and TRBJ2-1, with D possibly being TRBD1 (5 bases). The CDR3 sequence is 15 residues long. V lost 5 bases and J 6 bases, leaving 17 bases between the germline ends. Germline assignment: CDR1 PRHDT and CDR2 FYEKMQ (reference sequence). The CDR3 reads CASSDDSAQVNEQFF. Here the CDR3 DNA reads TGTGCCAGCAGCGACGACAGTGCACAGGTCAATGAGCAGTTCTTC.

This clonotype was seen more than once but under ten times. V is TRBV5-8 and J is TRBJ2-1, with TRBD2 identical over 11 bases. The CDR3 is 18 amino acids. CDR1 and CDR2 from the germline V gene are SGHTS and YDEGEE. Trimming at V came to 4 bases and at J to 1 base, leaving 10 bases not matched to a gene. The CDR3 sequence is CASSPAPGLAESYNEQFF. CDR3 nucleotides: TGTGCCAGCAGCCCCGCCCCGGGACTAGCGGAATCCTACAATGAGCAGTTCTTC.

This clonotype was seen repeatedly, ten times or more. In nucleotides, the CDR3 is TGTGCCAGCAGCTTAGACGGGAATAGCAATCAGCCCCAGCATTTT. Its protein is CASSLDGNSNQPQHF. The J gene is TRBJ1-5, the V gene TRBV11-2; D is unclear. The V gene lost 0 bases and the J gene lost 0 bases, with 6 bases spanning the gap. Germline CDR1 SGHAT, CDR2 FQNNGV. This CDR3 has 15 residues. Using reference TRBV11-2 and TRBJ1-5 for the parts outside the CDR3, the full variable domain is EAGVAQSPRYKIIEKRQSVAFWCNPISGHATLYWYQQILGQGPKLLIQFQNNGVVDDSQLPKDRFSAERLKGVDSTLKIQPAKLEDSAVYLCASSLDGNSNQPQHFGDGTRLSIL.

In its sample, this clonotype was seen many times. The rearrangement uses TRBV6-1 and TRBJ1-6; maybe TRBD1 (5 bases). The germline V and J ends were trimmed by 9 bases and 3 bases, with 15 bases remaining between them. The CDR3 consists of 15 residues. The V gene's germline CDR1 is MNHNS and CDR2 SASEGT. The CDR3 DNA reads TGTGCCAGACACCAGGGTGGCAACTATAATTCACCCCTCCACTTT. It translates to CARHQGGNYNSPLHF.

In this sample, this clonotype turned up a few times. The rearrangement joins TRBV7-9 to TRBJ2-3; D not certain. Germline CDR1 SEHNR, CDR2 FQNEAQ (reference sequence). V was trimmed by 6 bases and J by 3 bases, leaving 7 bases between them. The CDR3 runs to 12 residues. The CDR3 DNA reads as TGTGCCAGCAGGGGTTGGACAGATACGCAGTATTTT. Encoded protein: CASRGWTDTQYF.

This clonotype was detected many times. The V and J genes are TRBV6-1 and TRBJ1-1; the D gene is possibly TRBD1 (5 bases). The CDR3 extends over 15 amino acids. Trimming took 7 bases from V and 6 from J, leaving 21 bases between them. Germline loops: CDR1 MNHNS, CDR2 SASEGT. This CDR3 is CASNYPLDGTSEAFF. CDR3 in DNA: TGTGCCAGCAATTACCCCCTGGACGGGACCTCTGAAGCTTTCTTT.

This clonotype was counted between two and nine times. This chain uses TRBV20-1 with TRBJ2-7; 7 bases are a match to TRBD1. The germline gives CDR1 DFQATT, CDR2 SNEGSKA (reference sequence). The CDR3 is 12 amino acids. After removal of 3 bases from V and 1 base from J, the junction contained 0 bases not matched to a gene. CDR3 sequence (DNA): TGCAGTGCTAGGACAGGGTCCTACGAGCAGTACTTC. Translated: CSARTGSYEQYF.

This clonotype has ten or more counts. The J gene is TRBJ1-5, the V gene TRBV2; 7 bases are shared with TRBD1. The CDR3 is 13 residues long. With 8 bases clipped from V and 5 bases from J, the junction kept 6 bases outside the gene matches. Germline CDR1 and CDR2: SNHLY and FYNNEI. The CDR3 sequence is CASGGQEDQPQHF. The CDR3, as DNA: TGTGCCAGCGGCGGACAGGAAGATCAGCCCCAGCATTTT.

The CDR3 spells CASSFAGGRPYEQYF. CDR3 coding DNA: TGTGCCAGCAGCTTTGCAGGGGGCAGGCCCTACGAGCAGTACTTC. The rearrangement joins TRBV7-9 to TRBJ2-7, with 8 bases fitting TRBD1. Per the germline V gene, CDR1 is SEHNR and CDR2 is FQNEAQ (reference sequence). This CDR3 region has 15 residues. J was trimmed by 2 bases and V by 3 bases; bases with no gene match: 6.

This clonotype was counted a few times. V usage is TRBV5-4 and J usage is TRBJ2-7, with D perhaps TRBD2 (6 bases). CDR1 and CDR2 (germline): SGHNT, YYREEE (reference sequence). The V and J ends lost 4 bases and 3 bases respectively, with 17 bases between them. CDR3 length: 15 residues. The DNA for the CDR3 is TGTGCCAGCAGCCCAACACCGGGAGAGGGCTACGAGCAGTACTTC. This codes for CASSPTPGEGYEQYF.

CDR3 loop: CASSSPSGGSYNEQFF. The CDR3 nucleotides read TGTGCCAGCAGCTCACCTAGCGGGGGTTCCTACAATGAGCAGTTCTTC. V gene TRBV13 combines with J gene TRBJ2-1, with 10 nucleotides matching TRBD2. Germline V gene lookup returns CDR1 PRHDT and CDR2 FYEKMQ (reference sequence). J lost 1 base, V lost 4 bases, and 4 bases had no gene match. CDR3 length: 16 residues.

This clonotype appeared a few times. The chain has TRBV6-2 or TRBV6-3 and TRBJ2-2; D uncertain. V lost 11 bases to trimming and J lost 1 base, with 14 bases between them. This CDR3 spans 14 amino acids. The V gene's germline CDR1 is MNHEY and CDR2 SVGEGT. CDR3 in amino acids: CASRPHGNTGELFF. The DNA for the CDR3 is TGTGCCTCCCGCCCCCATGGGAACACCGGGGAGCTGTTTTTT.

This clonotype was detected many times. The V and J genes are TRBV28 and TRBJ2-7; 10 bases map to TRBD1. There are 14 residues in the CDR3. With 6 bases clipped from V and 6 bases from J, the junction kept 8 bases outside the gene matches. CDR1 is MDHEN, CDR2 SYDVKM, per germline. As DNA, the CDR3 is TGTGCCAGCAGGCTTACGGGACAGGGGCTCGAGCAGTACTTC. Its translation is CASRLTGQGLEQYF.

The V gene is TRBV28, the J gene TRBJ2-7; 9 nucleotides match TRBD1. Trimming at V came to 5 bases and at J to 1 base, leaving 12 bases not matched to a gene. The V gene's germline CDR1 is MDHEN and CDR2 SYDVKM. This CDR3 has 17 amino acids. This chain's CDR3 is CASSGLGQGFFSYEQYF. CDR3 nucleotide sequence: TGTGCCAGCAGTGGATTGGGACAGGGCTTTTTTTCCTACGAGCAGTACTTC.

To note about this clonotype: This may be a read error, as it is one base from a much larger clone. The chain couples TRBV28 to TRBJ1-4; 9 bases fit TRBD1. The CDR3 loop spans 14 amino acids. The germline gives CDR1 MDHEN, CDR2 SYDVKM. CDR3 sequence: CASIPDRGAENLFF. In nucleotides, the CDR3 is TGTGCCAGCATCCCCGACAGGGGGGCTGAAAACCTGTTTTTT. Complete variable domain (other parts from reference TRBV28 and TRBJ1-4): DVKVTQSSRYLVKRTGEKVFLECVQDMDHENMFWYRQDPGLGLRLIYFSYDVKMKEKGDIPEGYSVSREKKERFSLILESASTNQTSMYLCASIPDRGAENLFFGSGTQLSVL.

The chain is built from TRBV19 and TRBJ2-1; tentative D call: TRBD2 (6 bases). Germline CDR1 is LNHDA and CDR2 is SQIVND (reference sequence). V shed 7 bases and J shed 6 bases, with 13 bases lying between them. This CDR3 comprises 13 residues. The CDR3 protein is CASTFGGSNEQFF. The CDR3 nucleotides read TGTGCCAGTACCTTCGGGGGATCCAATGAGCAGTTCTTC.

This clonotype was picked up a small number of times. V gene TRBV2 combines with J gene TRBJ2-7, with D hard to call. V was trimmed by 2 bases and J by 3 bases, leaving 8 bases between them. The CDR3 is 13 residues long. Germline CDR1 and CDR2: SNHLY and FYNNEI. CDR3 sequence (DNA): TGTGCCAGCAGTGAAACAGATTTCTACGAGCAGTACTTC. It translates to CASSETDFYEQYF. The full variable domain, with the rest looked up from reference TRBV2 and TRBJ2-7, is EPEVTQTPSHQVTQMGQEVILRCVPISNHLYFYWYRQILGQKVEFLVSFYNNEISEKSEIFDDQFSVERPDGSNFTLKIRSTKLEDSAMYFCASSETDFYEQYFGPGTRLTVT.

This clonotype was counted between two and nine times. The chain combines TRBV29-1 with TRBJ1-2; D is unresolved. CDR3 size: 14 residues. CDR1 is SQVTM and CDR2 is ANQGSEA in the germline V gene. V shed 4 bases and J shed 4 bases, with 16 bases lying between them. The DNA for the CDR3 is TGCAGCGTTGTGCTTGAGGGAGCAGGCTATGGCTACACCTTC. Translated: CSVVLEGAGYGYTF.

With regard to this clonotype: One base away lies a much larger clone, so this may be a sequencing read error. The V call is TRBV28, the J call TRBJ2-5, with TRBD1 identical over 7 bases. The CDR3 has 14 residues. After removal of 6 bases from V and 5 bases from J, the junction contained 9 bases not matched to a gene. The V gene's germline CDR1 is MDHEN and CDR2 SYDVKM. The chain's CDR3 is CASSRGKGKETQYF. CDR3 sequence (DNA): TGTGCCAGCAGCAGGGGGAAAGGGAAGGAGACCCAGTACTTC.